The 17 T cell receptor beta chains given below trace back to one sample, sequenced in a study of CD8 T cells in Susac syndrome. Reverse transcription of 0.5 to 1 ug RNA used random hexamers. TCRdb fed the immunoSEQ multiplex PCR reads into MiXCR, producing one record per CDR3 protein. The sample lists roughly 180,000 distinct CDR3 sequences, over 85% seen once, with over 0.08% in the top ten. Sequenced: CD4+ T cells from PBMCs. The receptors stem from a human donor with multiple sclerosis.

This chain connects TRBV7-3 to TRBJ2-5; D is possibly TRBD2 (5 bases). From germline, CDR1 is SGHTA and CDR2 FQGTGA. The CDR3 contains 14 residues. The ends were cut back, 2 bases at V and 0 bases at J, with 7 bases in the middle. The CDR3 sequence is CASSLGGHQETQYF. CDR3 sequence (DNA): TGTGCCAGCAGCTTAGGAGGACACCAAGAGACCCAGTACTTC. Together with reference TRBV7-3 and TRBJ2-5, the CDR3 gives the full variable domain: GAGVSQTPSNKVTEKGKYVELRCDPISGHTALYWYRQSLGQGPEFLIYFQGTGAADDSGLPNDRFFAVRPEGSVSTLKIQRTERGDSAVYLCASSLGGHQETQYFGPGTRLLVL.

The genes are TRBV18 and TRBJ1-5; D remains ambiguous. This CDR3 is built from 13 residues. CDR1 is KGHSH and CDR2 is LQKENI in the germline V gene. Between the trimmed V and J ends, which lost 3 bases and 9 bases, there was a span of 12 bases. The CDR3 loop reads CASSPTSEVPQHF. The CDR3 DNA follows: TGTGCCAGCTCACCGACGTCGGAAGTGCCCCAGCATTTT.

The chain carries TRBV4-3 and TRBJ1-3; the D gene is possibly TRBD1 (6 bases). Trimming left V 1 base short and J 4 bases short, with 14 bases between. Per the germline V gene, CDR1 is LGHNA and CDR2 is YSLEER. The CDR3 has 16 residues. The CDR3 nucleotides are TGCGCCAGCAGCCAAGCCTTGGGGGGCTTAGGAAACACCATATATTTT. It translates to CASSQALGGLGNTIYF.

In DNA, the CDR3 is TGCAGTGCCAGTGGGCGGGAAGGCACAGATACGCAGTATTTT. Protein sequence: CSASGREGTDTQYF. The chain couples TRBV20-1 to TRBJ2-3; tentative D call: TRBD2 (6 bases). Germline V CDR1 and CDR2: DFQATT, SNEGSKA (reference sequence). This CDR3 spans 14 amino acids. The V and J ends lost 6 bases and 1 base respectively, with 14 bases between them.

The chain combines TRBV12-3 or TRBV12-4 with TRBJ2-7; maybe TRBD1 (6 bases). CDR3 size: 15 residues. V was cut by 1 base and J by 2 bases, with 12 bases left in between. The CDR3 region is CASSLGGPRAYEQYF. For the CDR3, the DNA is TGTGCCAGCAGTTTAGGGGGGCCGCGAGCCTACGAGCAGTACTTC.

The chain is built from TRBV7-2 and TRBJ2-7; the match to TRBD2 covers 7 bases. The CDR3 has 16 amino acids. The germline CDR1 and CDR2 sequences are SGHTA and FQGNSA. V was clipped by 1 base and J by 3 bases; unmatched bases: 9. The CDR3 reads CASSLGSAGTGYEQYF. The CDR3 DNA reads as TGTGCCAGCAGCTTAGGATCAGCGGGGACTGGCTACGAGCAGTACTTC. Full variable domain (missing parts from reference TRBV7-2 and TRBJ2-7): GAGVSQSPSNKVTEKGKDVELRCDPISGHTALYWYRQSLGQGLEFLIYFQGNSAPDKSGLPSDRFSAERTGGSVSTLTIQRTQQEDSAVYLCASSLGSAGTGYEQYFGPGTRLTVT.

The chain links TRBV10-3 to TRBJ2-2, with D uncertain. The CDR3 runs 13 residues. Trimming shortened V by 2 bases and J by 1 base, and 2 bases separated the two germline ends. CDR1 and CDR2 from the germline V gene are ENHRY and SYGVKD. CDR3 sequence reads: CAISERNTGELFF. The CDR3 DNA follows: TGTGCCATCAGTGAGCGGAACACCGGGGAGCTGTTTTTT.

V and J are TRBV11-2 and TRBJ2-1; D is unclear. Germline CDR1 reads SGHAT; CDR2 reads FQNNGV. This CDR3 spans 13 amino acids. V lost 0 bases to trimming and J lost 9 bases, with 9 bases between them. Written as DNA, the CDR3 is TGTGCCAGCAGCTTAGATCGTAACCGTGAGCAGTTCTTC. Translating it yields CASSLDRNREQFF.

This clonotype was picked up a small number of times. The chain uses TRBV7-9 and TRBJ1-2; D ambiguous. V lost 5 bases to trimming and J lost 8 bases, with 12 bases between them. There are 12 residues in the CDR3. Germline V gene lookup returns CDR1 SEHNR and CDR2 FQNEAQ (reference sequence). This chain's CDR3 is CASSLTGNGYTF. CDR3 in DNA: TGTGCCAGCAGCCTGACGGGGAACGGCTACACCTTC.

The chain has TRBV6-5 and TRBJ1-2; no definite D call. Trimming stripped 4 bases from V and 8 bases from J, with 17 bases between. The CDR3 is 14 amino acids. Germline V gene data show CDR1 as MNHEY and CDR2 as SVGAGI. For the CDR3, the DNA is TGTGCCAGCAGTTCCCGCGGTGGACGGGAGGGCTACACCTTC. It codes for CASSSRGGREGYTF.

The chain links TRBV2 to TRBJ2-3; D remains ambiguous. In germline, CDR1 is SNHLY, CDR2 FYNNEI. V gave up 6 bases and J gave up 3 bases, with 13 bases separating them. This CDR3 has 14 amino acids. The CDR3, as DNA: TGTGCCAGCAGCCCGACCCGCTTGACAGATACGCAGTATTTT. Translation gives CASSPTRLTDTQYF.

CDR3 DNA: TGCAGTGCTAGAGTGACAGGATTTAATGAAAAACTGTTTTTT. Its translation: CSARVTGFNEKLFF. J is TRBJ1-4 and V is TRBV20-1; possible D gene TRBD1, 6 bases. V lost 1 base to trimming and J lost 4 bases, with 10 bases between them. This CDR3 has 14 residues. The germline V gene has CDR1 DFQATT and CDR2 SNEGSKA (reference sequence).

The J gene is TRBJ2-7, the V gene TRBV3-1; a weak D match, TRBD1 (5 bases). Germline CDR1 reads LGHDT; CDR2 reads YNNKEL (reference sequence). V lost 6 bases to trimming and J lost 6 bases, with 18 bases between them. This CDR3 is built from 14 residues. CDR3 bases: TGTGCCAGCAGGGTACGAGACAGTTCTGGCGAGCAGTACTTC. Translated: CASRVRDSSGEQYF.

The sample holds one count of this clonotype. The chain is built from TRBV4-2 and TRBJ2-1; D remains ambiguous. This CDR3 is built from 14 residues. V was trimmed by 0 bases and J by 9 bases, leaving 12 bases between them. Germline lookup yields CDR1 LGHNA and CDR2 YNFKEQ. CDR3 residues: CASSQEHLLAEQFF. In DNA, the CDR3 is TGTGCCAGCAGCCAAGAGCACCTTCTGGCTGAGCAGTTCTTC.

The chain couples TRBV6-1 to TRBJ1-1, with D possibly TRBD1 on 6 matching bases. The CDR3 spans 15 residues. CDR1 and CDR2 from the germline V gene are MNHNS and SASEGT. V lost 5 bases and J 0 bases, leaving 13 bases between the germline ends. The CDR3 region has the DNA TGTGCCAGCAGTCCCCAACAGGGCCTGAACACTGAAGCTTTCTTT. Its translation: CASSPQQGLNTEAFF.

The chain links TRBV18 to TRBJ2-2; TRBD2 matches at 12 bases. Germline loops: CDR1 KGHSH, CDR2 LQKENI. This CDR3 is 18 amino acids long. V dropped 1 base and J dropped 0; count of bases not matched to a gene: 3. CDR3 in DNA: TGTGCCAGCTCACCACAGACTAGCGGGGGCCCGAACACCGGGGAGCTGTTTTTT. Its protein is CASSPQTSGGPNTGELFF.

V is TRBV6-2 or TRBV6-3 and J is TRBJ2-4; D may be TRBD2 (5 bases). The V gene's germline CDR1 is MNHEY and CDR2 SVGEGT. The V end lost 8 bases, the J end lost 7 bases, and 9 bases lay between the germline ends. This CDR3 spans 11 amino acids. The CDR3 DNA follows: TGTGCCAGCGGGAGTTTGAACATTCAGTACTTC. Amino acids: CASGSLNIQYF.